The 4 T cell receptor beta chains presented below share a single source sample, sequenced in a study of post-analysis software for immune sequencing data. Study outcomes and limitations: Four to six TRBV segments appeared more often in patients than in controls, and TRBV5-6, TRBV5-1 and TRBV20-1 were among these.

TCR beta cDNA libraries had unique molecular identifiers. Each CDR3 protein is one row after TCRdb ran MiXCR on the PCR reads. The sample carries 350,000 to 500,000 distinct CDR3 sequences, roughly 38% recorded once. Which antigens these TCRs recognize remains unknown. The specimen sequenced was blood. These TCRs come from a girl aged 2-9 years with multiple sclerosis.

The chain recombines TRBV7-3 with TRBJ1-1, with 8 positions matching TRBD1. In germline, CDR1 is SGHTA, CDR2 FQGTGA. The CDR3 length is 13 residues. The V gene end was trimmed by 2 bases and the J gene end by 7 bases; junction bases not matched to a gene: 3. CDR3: CASSLSGTGEAFF. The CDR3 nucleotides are TGTGCCAGCAGCTTATCCGGGACAGGTGAAGCTTTCTTT.

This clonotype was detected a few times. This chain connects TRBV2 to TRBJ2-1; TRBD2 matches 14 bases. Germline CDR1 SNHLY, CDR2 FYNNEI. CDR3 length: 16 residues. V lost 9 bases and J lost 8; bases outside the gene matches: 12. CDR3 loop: CASGDGGLAGGDEQFF. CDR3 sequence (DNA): TGTGCCAGTGGAGATGGTGGACTAGCGGGGGGAGATGAGCAGTTCTTC.

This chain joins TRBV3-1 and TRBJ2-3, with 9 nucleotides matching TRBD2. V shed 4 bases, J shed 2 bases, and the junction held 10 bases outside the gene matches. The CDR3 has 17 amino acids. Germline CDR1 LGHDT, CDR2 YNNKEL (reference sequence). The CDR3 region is CASSRRGLAPTTDTQYF. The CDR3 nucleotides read TGTGCCAGCAGCCGAAGGGGACTAGCACCTACCACAGATACGCAGTATTTT.

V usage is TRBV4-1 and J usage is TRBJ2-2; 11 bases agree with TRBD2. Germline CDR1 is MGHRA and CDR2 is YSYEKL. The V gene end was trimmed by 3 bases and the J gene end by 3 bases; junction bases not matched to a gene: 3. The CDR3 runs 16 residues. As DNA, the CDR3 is TGCGCCAGCAGCCATGGGACTAGCGGATACACCGGGGAGCTGTTTTTT. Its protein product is CASSHGTSGYTGELFF.